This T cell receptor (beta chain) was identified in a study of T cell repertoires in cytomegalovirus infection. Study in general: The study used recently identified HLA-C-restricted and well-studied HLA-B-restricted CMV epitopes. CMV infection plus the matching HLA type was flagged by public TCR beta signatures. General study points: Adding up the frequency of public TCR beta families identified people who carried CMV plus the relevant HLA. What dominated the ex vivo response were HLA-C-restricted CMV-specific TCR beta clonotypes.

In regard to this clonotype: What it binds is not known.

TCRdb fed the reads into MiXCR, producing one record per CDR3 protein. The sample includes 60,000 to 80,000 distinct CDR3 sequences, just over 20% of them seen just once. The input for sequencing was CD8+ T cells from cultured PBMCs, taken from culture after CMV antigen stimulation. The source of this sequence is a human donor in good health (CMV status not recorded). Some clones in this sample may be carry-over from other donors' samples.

The DNA for the CDR3 is TGCAGCGTTGAAGGCGCTCTTCTAGCGGGGGGGCCCAATGAGCAGTTCTTC. As protein: CSVEGALLAGGPNEQFF. The gene calls are TRBV29-1 and TRBJ2-1; 12 nucleotides agree with TRBD2. The CDR3 has 17 residues. CDR1 is SQVTM, CDR2 ANQGSEA, per germline. With V trimmed by 1 base and J by 6 bases, 10 bases remained unmatched.